This T cell receptor (beta chain) is from a study of blood T cells in healthy people across ages. Study outcomes and limitations: Those diversity estimates obtained from one million T cells were thought to be underestimates. Naive CD4+ cell counts and diversity both ran higher in long-lived than in aged donors. While age rose, TCR beta diversity per million T cells dropped in a roughly linear way.

Next came a second PCR, run for roughly 6 to 11 cycles, which used a sample-barcoded 5' primer along with a J-beta primer mix. TCRdb reanalysed the 5' RACE reads using MiXCR and keeps one entry per CDR3 protein. This table has hundreds of thousands of distinct CDR3 sequences, about 30% appearing once. Points on this clonotype: Antigen: not known. Germline and junction disagree at one end, which may indicate a read error.

The CDR3 sequence is 14 residues long. The sequenced sample consisted of blood. The TCR originated in a woman of 80 years or more in good health. The gene calls are TRBV12-3 or TRBV12-4 and TRBJ2-1, with 10 bases matching TRBD2. The CDR3 reads CASSPSGGADEEYF. The CDR3, as DNA: TGTGCCAGCAGTCCCAGCGGGGGGGCAGATGAGGAGTACTTC.